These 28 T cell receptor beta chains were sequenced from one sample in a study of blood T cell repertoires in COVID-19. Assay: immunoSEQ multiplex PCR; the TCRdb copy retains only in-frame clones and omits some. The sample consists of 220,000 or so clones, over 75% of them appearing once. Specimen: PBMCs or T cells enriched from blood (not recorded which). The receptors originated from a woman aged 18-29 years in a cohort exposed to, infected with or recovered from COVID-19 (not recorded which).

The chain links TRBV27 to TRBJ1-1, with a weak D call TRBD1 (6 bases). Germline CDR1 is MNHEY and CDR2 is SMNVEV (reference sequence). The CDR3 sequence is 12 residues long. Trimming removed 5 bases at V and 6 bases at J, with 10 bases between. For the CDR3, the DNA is TGTGCCAGCAGTATCCCAGGGGCTGAAGCTTTCTTT. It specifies CASSIPGAEAFF.

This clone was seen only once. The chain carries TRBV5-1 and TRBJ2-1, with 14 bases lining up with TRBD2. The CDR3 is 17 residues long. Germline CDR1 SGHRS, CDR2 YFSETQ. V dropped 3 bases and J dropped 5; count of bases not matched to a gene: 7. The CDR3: CASSYLPTSGRDNEQFF. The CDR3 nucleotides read TGCGCCAGCAGCTATCTCCCGACTAGCGGGAGGGACAATGAGCAGTTCTTC. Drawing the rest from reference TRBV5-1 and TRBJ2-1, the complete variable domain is KAGVTQTPRYLIKTRGQQVTLSCSPISGHRSVSWYQQTPGQGLQFLFEYFSETQRNKGNFPGRFSGRQFSNSRSEMNVSTLELGDSALYLCASSYLPTSGRDNEQFFGPGTRLTVL.

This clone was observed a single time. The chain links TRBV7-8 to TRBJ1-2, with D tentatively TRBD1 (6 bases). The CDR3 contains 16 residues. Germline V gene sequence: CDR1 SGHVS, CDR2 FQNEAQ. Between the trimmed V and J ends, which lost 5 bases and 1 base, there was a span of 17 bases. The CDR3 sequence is CASSQSGQGFNYGYTF. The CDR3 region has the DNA TGTGCCAGCAGCCAATCCGGGCAGGGGTTTAACTATGGCTACACCTTC.

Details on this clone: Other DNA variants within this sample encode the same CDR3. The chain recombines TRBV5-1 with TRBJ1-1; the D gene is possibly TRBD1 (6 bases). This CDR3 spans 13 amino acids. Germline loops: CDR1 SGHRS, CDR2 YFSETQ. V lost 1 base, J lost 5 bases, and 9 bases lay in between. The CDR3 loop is CASSLQGNTEAFF. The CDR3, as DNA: TGCGCCAGCAGCTTGCAGGGGAATACTGAAGCTTTCTTT.

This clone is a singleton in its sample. Written as DNA, the CDR3 is TGTGCCAGCAGCCGCGGACAGGGGTACACCGGGGAGCTGTTTTTT. The encoded protein is CASSRGQGYTGELFF. This chain uses TRBV7-6 with TRBJ2-2, with TRBD1 matching 9 bases. This CDR3 comprises 15 residues. The germline gives CDR1 SGHVS, CDR2 FNYEAQ. The junction had 4 bases not matched to a gene; V was cut back by 5 bases and J by 3 bases.

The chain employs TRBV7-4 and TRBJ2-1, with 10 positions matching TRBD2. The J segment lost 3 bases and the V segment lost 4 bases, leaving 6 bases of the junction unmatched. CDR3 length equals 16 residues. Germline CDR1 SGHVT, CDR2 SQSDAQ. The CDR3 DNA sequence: TGTGCCAGCAGCTCCCCTAGCGGGAGAGTCTACAATGAGCAGTTCTTC. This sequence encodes CASSSPSGRVYNEQFF.

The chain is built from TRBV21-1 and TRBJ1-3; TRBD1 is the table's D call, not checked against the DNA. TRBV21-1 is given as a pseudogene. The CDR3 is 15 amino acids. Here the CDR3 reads CASSEPGTAGNTIYF. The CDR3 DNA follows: TGTGCCAGCAGCGAACCCGGGACAGCTGGAAACACCATATATTTT.

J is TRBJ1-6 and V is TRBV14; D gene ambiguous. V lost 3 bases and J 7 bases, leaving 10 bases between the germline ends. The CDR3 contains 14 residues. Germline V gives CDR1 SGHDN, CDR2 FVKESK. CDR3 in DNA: TGTGCCAGCAGCCAGGGGAGATCCAATTCACCCCTCCACTTT. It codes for CASSQGRSNSPLHF.

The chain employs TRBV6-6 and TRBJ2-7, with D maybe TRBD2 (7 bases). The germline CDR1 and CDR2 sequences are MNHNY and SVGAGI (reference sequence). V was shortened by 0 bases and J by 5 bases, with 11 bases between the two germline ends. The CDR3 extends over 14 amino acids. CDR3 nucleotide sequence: TGTGCCAGCAGTTACTCGGGGGGGCGCGACGAGCAGTACTTC. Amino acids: CASSYSGGRDEQYF.

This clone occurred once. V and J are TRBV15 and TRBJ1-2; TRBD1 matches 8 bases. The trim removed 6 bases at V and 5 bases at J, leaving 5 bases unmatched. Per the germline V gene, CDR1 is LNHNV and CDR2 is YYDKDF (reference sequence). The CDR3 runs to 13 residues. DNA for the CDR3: TGTGCCACCAGTGTACAGGGGGGGTATGGCTACACCTTC. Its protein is CATSVQGGYGYTF. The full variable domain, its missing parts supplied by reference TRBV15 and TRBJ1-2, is DAMVIQNPRYQVTQFGKPVTLSCSQTLNHNVMYWYQQKSSQAPKLLFHYYDKDFNNEADTPDNFQSRRPNTSFCFLDIRSPGLGDTAMYLCATSVQGGYGYTFGSGTRLTVV.

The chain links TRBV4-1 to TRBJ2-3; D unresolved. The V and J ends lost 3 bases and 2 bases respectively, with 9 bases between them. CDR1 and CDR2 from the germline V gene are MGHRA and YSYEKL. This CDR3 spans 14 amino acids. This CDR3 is CASSQRSTTDTQYF. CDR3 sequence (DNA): TGCGCCAGCAGCCAGAGATCAACCACAGATACGCAGTATTTT.

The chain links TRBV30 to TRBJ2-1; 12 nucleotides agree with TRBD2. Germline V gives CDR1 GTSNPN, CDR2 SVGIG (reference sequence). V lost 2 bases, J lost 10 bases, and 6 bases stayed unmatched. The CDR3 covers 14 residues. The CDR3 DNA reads TGTGCCTGGAGTCCCACGACTAGCGGGGGCGAGCAGTTCTTC. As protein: CAWSPTTSGGEQFF.

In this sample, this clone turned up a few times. The CDR3 DNA follows: TGTGCCAGCAGCTCGCAGGGACTACCTTTCGGGGAGCTGTTTTTT. It specifies CASSSQGLPFGELFF. The V and J genes are TRBV7-3 and TRBJ2-2; 7 bases are shared with TRBD2. Germline V gives CDR1 SGHTA, CDR2 FQGTGA. Germline trimming cut 4 bases from V and 7 bases from J; bases unmatched to any gene: 9. The CDR3 is made up of 15 amino acids.

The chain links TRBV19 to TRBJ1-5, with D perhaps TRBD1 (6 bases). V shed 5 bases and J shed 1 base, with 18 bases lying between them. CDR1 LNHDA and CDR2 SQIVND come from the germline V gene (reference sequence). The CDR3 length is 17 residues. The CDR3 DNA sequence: TGTGCCAGTAGTCCCCCAAACAGGGTGCGAAGCAATCAGCCCCAGCATTTT. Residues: CASSPPNRVRSNQPQHF.

The CDR3, as DNA: TGTGCCAGCAGCGTGAGCGGGCCAAGCACAGATACGCAGTATTTT. Residues: CASSVSGPSTDTQYF. J is TRBJ2-3 and V is TRBV9; D is possibly TRBD2 (6 bases). The CDR3 has 15 residues. Germline V gives CDR1 SGDLS, CDR2 YYNGEE. Deletions cut 2 bases from V and 0 bases from J, with 10 bases between. Full variable domain (remainder filled in from reference TRBV9 and TRBJ2-3): DSGVTQTPKHLITATGQRVTLRCSPRSGDLSVYWYQQSLDQGLQFLIQYYNGEERAKGNILERFSAQQFPDLHSELNLSSLELGDSALYFCASSVSGPSTDTQYFGPGTRLTVL.

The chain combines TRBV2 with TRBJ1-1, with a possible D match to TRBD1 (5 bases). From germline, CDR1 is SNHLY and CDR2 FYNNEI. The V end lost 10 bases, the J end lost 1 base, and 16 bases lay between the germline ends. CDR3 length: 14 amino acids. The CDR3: CATGRGLTNTEAFF. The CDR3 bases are TGTGCCACAGGAAGGGGACTCACGAACACTGAAGCTTTCTTT. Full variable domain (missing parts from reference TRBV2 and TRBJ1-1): EPEVTQTPSHQVTQMGQEVILRCVPISNHLYFYWYRQILGQKVEFLVSFYNNEISEKSEIFDDQFSVERPDGSNFTLKIRSTKLEDSAMYFCATGRGLTNTEAFFGQGTRLTVV.

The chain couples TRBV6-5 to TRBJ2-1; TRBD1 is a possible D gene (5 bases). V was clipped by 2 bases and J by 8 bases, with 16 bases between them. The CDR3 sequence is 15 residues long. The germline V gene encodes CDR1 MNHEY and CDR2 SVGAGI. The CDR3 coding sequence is TGTGCCAGCAGTTACGCAGGAGAAGTAGGGGATGAGCAGTTCTTC. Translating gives CASSYAGEVGDEQFF.

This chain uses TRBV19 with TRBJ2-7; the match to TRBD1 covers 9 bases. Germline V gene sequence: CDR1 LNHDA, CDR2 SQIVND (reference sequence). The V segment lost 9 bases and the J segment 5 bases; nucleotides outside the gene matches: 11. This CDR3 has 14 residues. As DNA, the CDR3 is TGTGCCAGCTCCTCCAGGGACAGGGAGGACGAGCAGTACTTC. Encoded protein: CASSSRDREDEQYF.

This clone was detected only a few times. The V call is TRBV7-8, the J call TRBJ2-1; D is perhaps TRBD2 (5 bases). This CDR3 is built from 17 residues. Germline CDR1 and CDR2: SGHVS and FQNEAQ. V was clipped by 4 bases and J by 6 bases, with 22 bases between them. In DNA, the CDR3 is TGTGCCAGCAGCTCTAGAGAGGGCATCCCCCATGTCAATGAGCAGTTCTTC. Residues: CASSSREGIPHVNEQFF.

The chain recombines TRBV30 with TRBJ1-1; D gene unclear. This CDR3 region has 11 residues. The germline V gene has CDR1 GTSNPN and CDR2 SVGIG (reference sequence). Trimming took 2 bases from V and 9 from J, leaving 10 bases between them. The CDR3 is CAWSRTGKAFF. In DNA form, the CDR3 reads TGTGCCTGGAGTCGAACCGGGAAAGCTTTCTTT.

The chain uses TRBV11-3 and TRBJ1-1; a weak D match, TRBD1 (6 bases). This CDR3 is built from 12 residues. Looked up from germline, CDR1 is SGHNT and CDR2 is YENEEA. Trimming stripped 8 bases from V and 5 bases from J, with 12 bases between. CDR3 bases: TGTGCCAGCCGGGGGGCGGATACTGAAGCTTTCTTT. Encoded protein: CASRGADTEAFF.

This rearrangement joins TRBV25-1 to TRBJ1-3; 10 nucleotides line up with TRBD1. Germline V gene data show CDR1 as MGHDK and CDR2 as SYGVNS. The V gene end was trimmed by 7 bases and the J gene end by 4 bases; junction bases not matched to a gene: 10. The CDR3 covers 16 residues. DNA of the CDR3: TGTGCCAGCACCCCCGAGGGACAGGGGAAAGGAAACACCATATATTTT. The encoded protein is CASTPEGQGKGNTIYF. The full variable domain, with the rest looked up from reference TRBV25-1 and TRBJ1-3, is EADIYQTPRYLVIGTGKKITLECSQTMGHDKMYWYQQDPGMELHLIHYSYGVNSTEKGDLSSESTVSRIRTEHFPLTLESARPSHTSQYLCASTPEGQGKGNTIYFGEGSWLTVV.

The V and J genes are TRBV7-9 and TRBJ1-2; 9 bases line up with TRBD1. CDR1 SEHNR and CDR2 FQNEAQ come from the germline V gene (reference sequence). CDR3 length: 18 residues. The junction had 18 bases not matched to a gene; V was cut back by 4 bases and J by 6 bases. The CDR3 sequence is CASSSTDRGGAEKDGYTF. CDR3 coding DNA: TGTGCCAGCAGCTCGACGGACAGGGGAGGTGCAGAAAAAGATGGCTACACCTTC.

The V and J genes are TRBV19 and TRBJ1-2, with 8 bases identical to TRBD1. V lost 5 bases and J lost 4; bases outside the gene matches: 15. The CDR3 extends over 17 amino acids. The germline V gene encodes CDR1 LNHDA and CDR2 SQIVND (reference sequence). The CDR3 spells CASSQDKGGGQAYGYTF. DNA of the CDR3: TGTGCCAGTAGTCAGGACAAGGGTGGGGGACAGGCCTATGGCTACACCTTC.

The CDR3 spells CASRTQGNRGEIYGYTF. The DNA for the CDR3 is TGTGCCAGCAGAACCCAGGGGAACAGGGGGGAAATCTATGGCTACACCTTC. V gene TRBV28 combines with J gene TRBJ1-2; 8 bases map to TRBD1. The length of the CDR3 is 17 residues. Unmatched junction bases numbered 16, after V lost 6 bases and J lost 4 bases. The germline gives CDR1 MDHEN, CDR2 SYDVKM.

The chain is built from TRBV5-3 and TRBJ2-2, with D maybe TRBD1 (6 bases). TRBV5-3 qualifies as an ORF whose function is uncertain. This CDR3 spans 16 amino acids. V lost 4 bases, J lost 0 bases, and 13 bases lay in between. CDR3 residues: CARSPDGTSNTGELFF. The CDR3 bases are TGTGCCAGAAGCCCGGATGGGACATCGAACACCGGGGAGCTGTTTTTT.

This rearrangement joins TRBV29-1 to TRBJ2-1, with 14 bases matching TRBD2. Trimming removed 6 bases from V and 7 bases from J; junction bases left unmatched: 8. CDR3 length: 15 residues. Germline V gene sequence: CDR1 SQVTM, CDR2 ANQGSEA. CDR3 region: CSVDPWTSGGNEQFF. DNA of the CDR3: TGCAGCGTCGACCCCTGGACTAGCGGGGGGAATGAGCAGTTCTTC.

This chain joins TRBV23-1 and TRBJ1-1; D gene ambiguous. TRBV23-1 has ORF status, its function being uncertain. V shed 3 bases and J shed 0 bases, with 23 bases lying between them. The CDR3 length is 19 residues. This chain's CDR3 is CASSHPPSKPYSLNTEAFF. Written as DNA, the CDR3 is TGCGCCAGCAGTCACCCTCCGTCTAAGCCTTATTCCCTGAACACTGAAGCTTTCTTT.